This T cell receptor (beta chain) was recorded in a study of CD8 T cells in ankylosing spondylitis. This clonotype showed up many times. The CDR3 is 14 residues long. Trimming removed 7 bases from V and 2 bases from J; junction bases left unmatched: 3. Making the TCR beta libraries involved quantitative 5'-RACE with molecular barcodes. TCRdb used MiXCR to reprocess the 5' RACE reads, holding one entry per CDR3 protein. Counted here are 200,000 or so distinct CDR3 sequences, 10% to 15% occurring once; the ten biggest clones make up approximately 10%. The receptor comes from a female donor with ankylosing spondylitis or in good health (not recorded which). V is TRBV12-3 or TRBV12-4 and J is TRBJ2-2; 8 bases line up with TRBD2. Input material: blood, either unsorted or a sorted T cell fraction (not recorded which). CDR3 protein: CASTRTSNTGELFF. CDR3 bases: TGTGCCAGCACAAGGACTAGCAACACCGGGGAGCTGTTTTTT.